Each of the 14 T cell receptor beta chains below was sequenced from the same sample in a study of blood T cells in healthy people across ages. The second PCR ran roughly 7 to 12 cycles with a sample-barcoded 5' primer and J-beta primers. Each CDR3 protein is one row after TCRdb ran MiXCR on the 5' RACE reads. The sample comprises 450,000 to 600,000 distinct CDR3 sequences, over 25% of which are singletons, and over 3.5% rests with the top ten. Another study also made use of these data, one on T cells of mothers and their children.

The specimen sequenced was blood. All receptors derive from a boy under 10 years old in good health.

This clonotype was observed a few times. The gene calls are TRBV5-1 and TRBJ2-5; TRBD1 agrees at 9 bases. Per germline, CDR1 SGHRS and CDR2 YFSETQ. There are 14 residues in the CDR3. The J segment lost 3 bases and the V segment lost 4 bases, leaving 4 bases of the junction unmatched. In DNA form, the CDR3 reads TGCGCCAGCAGCCCGGACAGGGGAGAAGAGACCCAGTACTTC. Translating gives CASSPDRGEETQYF.

The chain couples TRBV7-3 to TRBJ2-7, with D possibly being TRBD1 (5 bases). The length of the CDR3 is 13 residues. The germline V gene encodes CDR1 SGHTA and CDR2 FQGTGA. The V gene lost 2 bases and the J gene lost 3 bases, with 8 bases spanning the gap. The CDR3 region is CASSLDRNYEQYF. CDR3 nucleotide sequence: TGTGCCAGCAGCTTAGACAGAAACTACGAGCAGTACTTC.

This clonotype has just a few counts. The rearrangement links TRBV2 to TRBJ2-3; the match to TRBD2 covers 16 bases. There are 17 residues in the CDR3. CDR1 SNHLY and CDR2 FYNNEI come from the germline V gene. The junction had 5 bases not matched to a gene; V was cut back by 7 bases and J by 1 base. CDR3 nucleotide sequence: TGTGCCAGCACCGGGACTAGCGGGGGGGCTGGCACAGATACGCAGTATTTT. The encoded protein is CASTGTSGGAGTDTQYF.

This chain joins TRBV6-2 or TRBV6-3 and TRBJ1-1; no definite D call. CDR1 and CDR2 (germline): MNHEY, SVGEGT. Trimming took 5 bases from V and 7 from J, leaving 8 bases between them. This CDR3 contains 11 residues. The CDR3: CASSTPIEAFF. The CDR3 DNA sequence: TGTGCCAGCAGTACCCCAATTGAAGCTTTCTTT.

The chain links TRBV11-2 to TRBJ2-7; D tentatively reads TRBD1 or TRBD2 (6 bases each). V lost 1 base to trimming and J lost 0 bases, with 13 bases between them. CDR1 and CDR2 from the germline V gene are SGHAT and FQNNGV. The CDR3 consists of 16 residues. The CDR3 sequence is CASSLGWGASSYEQYF. CDR3 nucleotides: TGTGCCAGCAGCTTAGGATGGGGGGCGAGCTCCTACGAGCAGTACTTC.

The chain couples TRBV7-3 to TRBJ2-3, with 8 positions matching TRBD2. This CDR3 comprises 13 residues. Germline V gene data show CDR1 as SGHTA and CDR2 as FQGTGA. Unmatched junction bases numbered 12, after V lost 5 bases and J lost 14 bases. CDR3 region: CASSPLAREAGYF. DNA of the CDR3: TGTGCCAGCAGCCCACTAGCGCGGGAGGCTGGGTATTTT.

The rearrangement uses TRBV15 and TRBJ2-5, with D possibly matching TRBD1 (5 bases). The V and J ends lost 0 bases and 1 base respectively, with 9 bases between them. This CDR3 is 15 amino acids long. The germline CDR1 and CDR2 sequences are LNHNV and YYDKDF (reference sequence). The CDR3 is CATSRDTGSQETQYF. The CDR3 DNA reads TGTGCCACCAGCAGAGATACAGGCTCCCAAGAGACCCAGTACTTC.

V and J are TRBV19 and TRBJ1-1; TRBD1 matches 9 bases. This CDR3 contains 14 residues. V lost 8 bases and J lost 0; bases outside the gene matches: 4. Germline lookup yields CDR1 LNHDA and CDR2 SQIVND (reference sequence). The CDR3 sequence is CASGTGNVNTEAFF. CDR3 in DNA: TGTGCCAGTGGGACAGGGAACGTGAACACTGAAGCTTTCTTT.

V and J are TRBV6-2 or TRBV6-3 and TRBJ1-1; D might be TRBD1 (6 bases). With 5 bases removed from V and 4 bases from J, the gap between germline ends came to 20 bases. This CDR3 has 16 residues. The germline CDR1 and CDR2 sequences are MNHEY and SVGEGT. The CDR3 is CASSPRGRPLVTEAFF. Written as DNA, the CDR3 is TGTGCCAGCAGTCCCAGGGGCCGGCCGTTGGTCACTGAAGCTTTCTTT.

The chain is built from TRBV20-1 and TRBJ2-5; 11 nucleotides align to TRBD2. The CDR3 has 17 amino acids. Unmatched junction bases numbered 11, after V lost 0 bases and J lost 5 bases. Germline-derived CDR1 and CDR2 are DFQATT and SNEGSKA (reference sequence). CDR3 nucleotides: TGCAGTGCTAGAGATCGATTAGCGGGGGGGCCCTCGGAGACCCAGTACTTC. Amino acids: CSARDRLAGGPSETQYF.

CDR3 sequence reads: CATSLSGQETQYF. In DNA form, the CDR3 reads TGTGCCACCAGCCTTAGCGGACAAGAGACCCAGTACTTC. This sequence joins TRBV24-1 and TRBJ2-5; D may be TRBD2 (6 bases). This CDR3 has 13 amino acids. Germline CDR1 KGHDR, CDR2 SFDVKD. With 7 bases removed from V and 2 bases from J, the gap between germline ends came to 10 bases.

V is TRBV20-1 and J is TRBJ2-5; TRBD1 matches at 9 bases. CDR3 length equals 14 residues. Trimming at V came to 0 bases and at J to 11 bases, leaving 10 bases not matched to a gene. CDR1 and CDR2 (germline): DFQATT, SNEGSKA (reference sequence). In DNA form, the CDR3 reads TGCAGTGCTAGAGAGACAGGGGGGATAAGTAAGCAGTACTTC. It specifies CSARETGGISKQYF.

This clonotype has just a few counts. The J gene is TRBJ2-2, the V gene TRBV19, with 11 bases lining up with TRBD2. The trim removed 6 bases at V and 4 bases at J, leaving 4 bases unmatched. Germline values: CDR1 LNHDA, CDR2 SQIVND (reference sequence). There are 15 residues in the CDR3. The CDR3 coding sequence is TGTGCCAGTAGCTTTAGCGGGGGGGCCACCGGGGAGCTGTTTTTT. It codes for CASSFSGGATGELFF.

This clonotype appeared a few times. This sequence joins TRBV12-3 or TRBV12-4 and TRBJ1-6; D remains unclear. V was cut by 1 base and J by 8 bases, with 9 bases left in between. The CDR3 is made up of 14 amino acids. The CDR3 DNA reads TGTGCCAGCAGTTTAGGGTGGCGGGATTCACCCCTCCACTTT. Residues: CASSLGWRDSPLHF.